This T cell receptor (beta chain) was recovered during a study of shared clonotypes between healthy human individuals. Overall study context: Sampling drew on donors who were a couple of women and a few men aged 18 to 49. Findings and limits, study-wide: Genetic and exposure-history diversity was limited by the small donor number.

Libraries were prepared by immunoSEQ multiplex PCR; TCRdb keeps only in-frame clonotypes and omits some of them. The table includes roughly 1,000,000 clones, about 84% detected once. Worth noting for this clone: Its antigen is still unknown.

The ends were cut back, 1 base at V and 6 bases at J, with 17 bases in the middle. CDR1 MDHEN and CDR2 SYDVKM come from the germline V gene. The CDR3 spans 16 residues. The rearrangement joins TRBV28 to TRBJ2-3; D gene unclear. The source material was memory CD4+ T cells from PBMCs. Subset indicated: CD45RA-negative fraction. The TCR comes from a man aged 18 to 29 in good health. Some clones in this sample may be carry-over from other donors' samples. In DNA, the CDR3 is TGTGCCAGCAGTTTATTGAGTGGATCGACCCCCGATACGCAGTATTTT. This gives the protein CASSLLSGSTPDTQYF.